This T cell receptor beta chain was retrieved from a study of blood T cells in healthy people across ages (dated by TCRdb to the mid-2010s). Describing the broader study: In model experiments, template switching captured roughly one uniquely barcoded TCR beta cDNA molecule for every two T cells. The study measured age-related changes in TCR beta repertoire diversity using deep sequencing normalized with unique cDNA molecular identifiers. The donors were split into four age groups: young (average around 16 years), middle-aged (about 40), aged (more than 60) and long-lived (roughly 77). To avoid experimental bias, donors of different ages were spread randomly across the sequencing lanes. Two additional independent replicas of 1 million unique cDNA reads from the same blood draw were analyzed for two donors (one aged 18 to 30 and one aged 80 or older). General conclusions and limits of the study: Estimates of total diversity based on one million sequenced T cells were considered lower bounds and underestimates. Compared with the aged group, more naive CD4+ T cells, fewer expanded clones and increased TCR diversity were shown by the long-lived group, suggesting age selection. There was a strong correlation between observed TCR beta diversity and the percentage of naive T cells measured by flow cytometry. Because profiling used bulk unsorted PBMCs, naive and antigen-experienced compartments could not be compared conclusively. As age increased, observed TCR beta diversity per million T cells dropped in a roughly linear way, and a significant reduction was already evident by age 40. The CMV infection status of donors was not known, potentially confounding age-related changes in expanded clonotypes.

The library was obtained by 5' RACE. Sequencing relied on an Illumina HiSeq 2500. The second PCR ran for roughly 7 to 11 cycles and used a J-beta primer mix along with a sample-barcoded 5' primer. A template-switch 5' adaptor carrying 12 random nucleotides introduced a unique molecular identifier onto each TCR beta cDNA molecule. Each sample yielded at least 2.5 million CDR3-containing paired-end reads. First-strand cDNA synthesis was performed from all RNA using the Mint cDNA synthesis kit, with priming by a TRBC-specific oligonucleotide. After uracil-DNA glycosylase treatment, a first 18-cycle PCR used universal primers M1SS and BC2_uni_R on all cDNA. Per the original workflow: Each sample was normalized by randomly selecting 1 million high-quality reads, each carrying a distinct molecular identifier. Reads sharing molecular identifiers were discarded rather than binned into consensus sequences. MiTCR, set to a Q25 quality threshold and the strictest error-elimination algorithm, was used for CDR3 identification, clonotype clustering and error correction. Lower-bound total TCR beta diversity was estimated with a nonparametric unseen species model using Euler transformation. TCRdb passed the public sequencing reads through fastp at Q25 and MiXCR, retaining productive beta sequences. A single entry per CDR3 protein holds the most common genes and DNA from its merged rows. The V and J calls, along with clone size, are taken from TCRdb and not from the paper's own processing. This sample holds 1.6 million or so distinct CDR3 sequences; 34% were observed only once. The top ten constitute around 11% of the sample.

This clonotype was found a few times. Its recognized antigen is unknown. No much larger clonotype is one base removed from it; base qualities were not supplied. From a lookup of the germline V gene, CDR1 and CDR2 are MGHRA and YSYEKL. The CDR3 runs 18 amino acids, cysteine and phenylalanine included. Only CDR3 DNA is held: 54 bases, read in frame from base 1. V is cut back by 1 base and J by 0 bases, with 8 bases in the junction unmatched. Systemically healthy Caucasian individuals from Russia, 39 in total and aged 6 to 90 years, were included as donors. Around 10 milliliters of peripheral blood were collected from each donor into EDTA-treated Vacutainer tubes. PBMCs were isolated by Ficoll-Paque density-gradient centrifugation, with at least 7 million obtained per sample. Trizol reagent was used to extract total RNA from the PBMCs, yielding at least 5.5 micrograms per sample. For every donor, flow cytometry on a PBMC aliquot measured the percentage of naive CD45RAhigh/CD27high T cells.

The sequencing input was blood. The chain links TRBV4-1 with TRBJ1-4; 7 nucleotides in the junction match TRBD1. This receptor was taken from a woman in her twenties or thirties in good health. The CDR3 protein is CASSQAWTGLATNEKLFF. At the DNA level, the sequence is TGCGCCAGCAGCCAAGCATGGACAGGCTTAGCAACTAATGAAAAACTGTTTTTT.